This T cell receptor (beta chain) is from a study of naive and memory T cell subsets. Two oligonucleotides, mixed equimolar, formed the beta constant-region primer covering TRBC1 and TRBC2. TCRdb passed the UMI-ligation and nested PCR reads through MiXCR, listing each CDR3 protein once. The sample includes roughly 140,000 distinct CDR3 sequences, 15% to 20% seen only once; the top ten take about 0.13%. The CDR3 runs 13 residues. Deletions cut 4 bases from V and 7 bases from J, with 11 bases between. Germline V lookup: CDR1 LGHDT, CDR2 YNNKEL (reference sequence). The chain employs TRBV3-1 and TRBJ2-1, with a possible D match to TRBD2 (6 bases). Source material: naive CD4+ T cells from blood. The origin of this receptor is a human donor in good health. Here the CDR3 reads CASSRRGDNEQFF. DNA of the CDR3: TGTGCCAGCAGCCGGCGGGGAGATAATGAGCAGTTCTTC.